The subject of this entry is one TCR beta chain. Trimming took 7 bases from V and 6 from J, leaving 18 bases between them. Germline V CDR1 and CDR2: SQVTM, ANQGSEA. The length of the CDR3 is 13 residues. The method was immunoSEQ multiplex PCR; TCRdb's version includes in-frame clones alone and lacks a portion of them. Of fewer than 130,000 clones in the sample, roughly 89% are singletons; the top ten hold over 12%. These data are taken from a study of T cell responses to AZD1222 COVID-19 vaccine. This sequence was found in an adult who received the AZD1222 COVID-19 vaccine. The chain recombines TRBV29-1 with TRBJ1-1; unclear D gene. Source: peripheral blood, taken 28 days after the second AZD1222 dose. The CDR3 loop is CSASPRPPAEAFF. CDR3 nucleotide sequence: TGCAGCGCTTCCCCACGACCTCCGGCTGAAGCTTTCTTT.